These 14 T cell receptor beta chains were all obtained from the same sample, sequenced in a study of blood T cell repertoires in COVID-19. Clones were read by immunoSEQ multiplex PCR, and TCRdb kept only the in-frame ones, dropping some. There are over 200,000 clones in the sample; 70% to 90% occur only once, and 1.2% lies in the top ten. Source material: PBMCs or T cells enriched from blood (not recorded which). The receptors were gathered from a man aged 25-45 years who had recovered from COVID-19.

The chain couples TRBV18 to TRBJ2-7; TRBD1 might be the D (6 bases). Trimming removed 3 bases at V and 2 bases at J, with 20 bases between. Germline values: CDR1 KGHSH, CDR2 LQKENI. This CDR3 contains 17 residues. The CDR3 loop is CASSPNPTGSPPYEQYF. DNA for the CDR3: TGTGCCAGCTCACCTAACCCTACAGGGTCCCCCCCCTACGAGCAGTACTTC.

V usage is TRBV9 and J usage is TRBJ1-4, with TRBD1 as a possible D gene (5 bases). Germline V gives CDR1 SGDLS, CDR2 YYNGEE. V lost 4 bases, J lost 8 bases, and 21 bases lay in between. CDR3 length: 16 residues. This CDR3 is CASSRRDSRGLEKLFF. The CDR3, as DNA: TGTGCCAGCAGCAGACGGGACTCAAGGGGATTAGAAAAACTGTTTTTT.

The chain carries TRBV5-1 and TRBJ1-2; no definite D call. The CDR3 sequence is 14 residues long. With 0 bases removed from V and 2 bases from J, the gap between germline ends came to 8 bases. CDR1 and CDR2 (germline): SGHRS, YFSETQ. The CDR3 DNA sequence: TGCGCCAGCAGCTTGGTATCGCGGAACTATGGCTACACCTTC. Translated, it gives CASSLVSRNYGYTF.

This sequence joins TRBV3-1 (or the pseudogene TRBV3-2) and TRBJ1-4, with D unclear. The CDR3 spans 14 residues. V was shortened by 5 bases and J by 0 bases, with 7 bases between the two germline ends. Germline CDR1 LGHDT, CDR2 YNNKEL (reference sequence). CDR3 in amino acids: CASSFTATNEKLFF. DNA for the CDR3: TGTGCCAGCAGCTTCACTGCAACTAATGAAAAACTGTTTTTT.

J is TRBJ1-4 and V is TRBV28; the D gene is possibly TRBD1 (5 bases). The CDR3 runs to 15 residues. Germline assignment: CDR1 MDHEN and CDR2 SYDVKM. V was clipped by 5 bases and J by 7 bases, with 17 bases between them. In nucleotides, the CDR3 is TGTGCCAGCAGTCCCAAGGGGTACGGAATTGAAAAACTGTTTTTT. Its translation: CASSPKGYGIEKLFF. Filled out from reference TRBV28 and TRBJ1-4, the complete variable domain reads DVKVTQSSRYLVKRTGEKVFLECVQDMDHENMFWYRQDPGLGLRLIYFSYDVKMKEKGDIPEGYSVSREKKERFSLILESASTNQTSMYLCASSPKGYGIEKLFFGSGTQLSVL.

The rearrangement joins TRBV6-6 to TRBJ2-6, with TRBD2 as a possible D gene (6 bases). CDR1 is MNHNY, CDR2 SVGAGI, per germline (reference sequence). CDR3 size: 15 residues. With 5 bases removed from V and 6 bases from J, the gap between germline ends came to 14 bases. CDR3 region: CASSARREAANVLTF. The CDR3 nucleotides read TGTGCCAGCAGTGCGAGGCGGGAAGCGGCCAACGTCCTGACTTTC.

V usage is TRBV11-2 and J usage is TRBJ2-2, with a tentative D call TRBD2 (5 bases). The germline CDR1 and CDR2 sequences are SGHAT and FQNNGV. The CDR3 covers 15 residues. Trimming removed 4 bases at V and 1 base at J, with 10 bases between. CDR3 in amino acids: CASSSIRENTGELFF. The DNA of the CDR3 is TGTGCCAGCAGCTCAATCCGGGAGAACACCGGGGAGCTGTTTTTT.

The V call is TRBV4-3, the J call TRBJ2-7; 7 nucleotides line up with TRBD1. Trimming at V came to 0 bases and at J to 2 bases, leaving 10 bases not matched to a gene. From germline, CDR1 is LGHNA and CDR2 YSLEER. The CDR3 loop spans 17 amino acids. CDR3 loop: CASSQESTGAPTYEQYF. For the CDR3, the DNA is TGCGCCAGCAGCCAAGAGTCCACAGGGGCCCCAACCTACGAGCAGTACTTC.

The chain is built from TRBV6-2 or TRBV6-3 and TRBJ2-6; 7 bases align to TRBD1. V gave up 6 bases and J gave up 2 bases; unmatched junction bases: 7. The length of the CDR3 is 16 residues. Germline V gene lookup returns CDR1 MNHEY and CDR2 SVGEGT. The CDR3 loop reads CASSQDRAPGANVLTF. As DNA, the CDR3 is TGTGCCAGCAGCCAAGACAGGGCCCCTGGGGCCAACGTCCTGACTTTC.

The gene calls are TRBV9 and TRBJ2-7, with 10 bases identical to TRBD1. The germline gives CDR1 SGDLS, CDR2 YYNGEE. CDR3 length equals 14 residues. The V gene end was trimmed by 3 bases and the J gene end by 2 bases; junction bases not matched to a gene: 2. DNA of the CDR3: TGTGCCAGCAGCGGGGGACAGGGGCCCTACGAGCAGTACTTC. Amino acid sequence: CASSGGQGPYEQYF. Full variable domain (remainder filled in from reference TRBV9 and TRBJ2-7): DSGVTQTPKHLITATGQRVTLRCSPRSGDLSVYWYQQSLDQGLQFLIQYYNGEERAKGNILERFSAQQFPDLHSELNLSSLELGDSALYFCASSGGQGPYEQYFGPGTRLTVT.

The genes are TRBV15 and TRBJ2-1; 8 bases align to TRBD1. J gave up 8 bases and V 0 bases, and 6 bases lay outside the gene matches. This CDR3 is 15 amino acids long. CDR1 is LNHNV and CDR2 is YYDKDF in the germline V gene (reference sequence). CDR3 coding DNA: TGTGCCACCAGCAGAGATGTGGACAGGGACGATGAGCAGTTCTTC. This sequence encodes CATSRDVDRDDEQFF. The whole variable domain, filled in from reference TRBV15 and TRBJ2-1, reads DAMVIQNPRYQVTQFGKPVTLSCSQTLNHNVMYWYQQKSSQAPKLLFHYYDKDFNNEADTPDNFQSRRPNTSFCFLDIRSPGLGDTAMYLCATSRDVDRDDEQFFGPGTRLTVL.

The rearrangement joins TRBV7-6 to TRBJ1-5; D is uncertain. The V end was cut by 5 bases, the J end by 2 bases, with 13 bases between. This CDR3 is 15 amino acids long. Per germline, CDR1 SGHVS and CDR2 FNYEAQ. CDR3 sequence (DNA): TGTGCCAGCAGCACCCGACCAGGTGGCAATCAGCCCCAGCATTTT. Protein sequence: CASSTRPGGNQPQHF.

The chain combines TRBV18 with TRBJ2-1; D is perhaps TRBD1 (5 bases). Germline V gives CDR1 KGHSH, CDR2 LQKENI. This CDR3 contains 15 residues. V was pared by 4 bases and J by 3 bases, with 13 bases between. Here the CDR3 DNA reads TGTGCCAGCTCACTTTTATTACAGGACTACAATGAGCAGTTCTTC. Its protein is CASSLLLQDYNEQFF.

This clone came up once. The chain couples TRBV7-2 to TRBJ2-3; 8 positions match TRBD1. The CDR3 contains 14 residues. The germline gives CDR1 SGHTA, CDR2 FQGNSA. The junction had 4 bases not matched to a gene; V was cut back by 8 bases and J by 0 bases. This CDR3 reads CASQRTGSTDTQYF. The CDR3 DNA follows: TGTGCCAGCCAACGGACAGGGAGCACAGATACGCAGTATTTT.